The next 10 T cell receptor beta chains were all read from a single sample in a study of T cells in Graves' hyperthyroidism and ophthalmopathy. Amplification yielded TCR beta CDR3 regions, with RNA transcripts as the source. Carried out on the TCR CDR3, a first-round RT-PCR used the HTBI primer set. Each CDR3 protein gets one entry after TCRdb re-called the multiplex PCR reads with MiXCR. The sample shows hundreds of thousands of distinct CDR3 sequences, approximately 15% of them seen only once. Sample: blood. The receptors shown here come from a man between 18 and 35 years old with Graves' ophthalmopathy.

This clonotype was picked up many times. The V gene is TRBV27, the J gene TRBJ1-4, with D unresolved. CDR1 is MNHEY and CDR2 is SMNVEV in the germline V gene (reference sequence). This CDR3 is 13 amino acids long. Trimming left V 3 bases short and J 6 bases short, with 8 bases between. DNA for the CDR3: TGTGCCAGCAGTTTGGTCGGTGATGAAAAACTGTTTTTT. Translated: CASSLVGDEKLFF. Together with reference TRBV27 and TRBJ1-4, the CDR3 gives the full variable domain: EAQVTQNPRYLITVTGKKLTVTCSQNMNHEYMSWYRQDPGLGLRQIYYSMNVEVTDKGDVPEGYKVSRKEKRNFPLILESPSPNQTSLYFCASSLVGDEKLFFGSGTQLSVL.

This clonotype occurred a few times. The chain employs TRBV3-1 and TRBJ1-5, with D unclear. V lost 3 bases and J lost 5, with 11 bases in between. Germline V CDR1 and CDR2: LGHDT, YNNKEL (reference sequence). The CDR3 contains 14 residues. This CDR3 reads CASSQFDGDQPQHF. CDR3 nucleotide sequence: TGTGCCAGCAGCCAGTTTGATGGGGATCAGCCCCAGCATTTT. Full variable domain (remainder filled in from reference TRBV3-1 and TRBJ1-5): DTAVSQTPKYLVTQMGNDKSIKCEQNLGHDTMYWYKQDSKKFLKIMFSYNNKELIINETVPNRFSPKSPDKAHLNLHINSLELGDSAVYFCASSQFDGDQPQHFGDGTRLSIL.

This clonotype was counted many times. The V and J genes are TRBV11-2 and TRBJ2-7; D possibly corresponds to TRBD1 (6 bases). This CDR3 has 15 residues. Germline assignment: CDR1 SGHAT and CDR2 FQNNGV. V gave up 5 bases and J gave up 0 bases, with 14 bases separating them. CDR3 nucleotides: TGTGCCAGCAGCCTCTCGACAGGAAGCTCCTACGAGCAGTACTTC. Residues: CASSLSTGSSYEQYF.

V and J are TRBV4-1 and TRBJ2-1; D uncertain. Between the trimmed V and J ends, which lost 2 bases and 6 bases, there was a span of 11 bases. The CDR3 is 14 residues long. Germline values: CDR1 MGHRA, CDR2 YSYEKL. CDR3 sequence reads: CASSQSFPGNEQFF. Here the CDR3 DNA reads TGCGCCAGCAGCCAATCCTTTCCTGGCAATGAGCAGTTCTTC.

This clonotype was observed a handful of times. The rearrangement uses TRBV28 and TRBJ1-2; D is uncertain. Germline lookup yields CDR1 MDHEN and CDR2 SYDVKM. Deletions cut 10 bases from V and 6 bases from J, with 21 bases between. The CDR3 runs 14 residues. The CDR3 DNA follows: TGTGCCATTAACCGGGCCGCACCCGACAATGGCTACACCTTC. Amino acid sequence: CAINRAAPDNGYTF.

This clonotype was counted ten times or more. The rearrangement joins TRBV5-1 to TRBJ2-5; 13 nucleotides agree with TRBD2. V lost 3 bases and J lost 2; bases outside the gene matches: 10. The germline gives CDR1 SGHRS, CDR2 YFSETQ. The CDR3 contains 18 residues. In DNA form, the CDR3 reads TGCGCCAGCAGCTACGGCCTACTAGCGGGAGGGCCACAAGAGACCCAGTACTTC. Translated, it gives CASSYGLLAGGPQETQYF.

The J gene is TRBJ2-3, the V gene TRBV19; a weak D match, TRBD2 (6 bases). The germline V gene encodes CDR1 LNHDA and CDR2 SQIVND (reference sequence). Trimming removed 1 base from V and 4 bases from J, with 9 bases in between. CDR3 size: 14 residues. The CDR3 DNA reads TGTGCCAGTAGTATAGGACTAGGGGCAGATACGCAGTATTTT. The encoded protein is CASSIGLGADTQYF.

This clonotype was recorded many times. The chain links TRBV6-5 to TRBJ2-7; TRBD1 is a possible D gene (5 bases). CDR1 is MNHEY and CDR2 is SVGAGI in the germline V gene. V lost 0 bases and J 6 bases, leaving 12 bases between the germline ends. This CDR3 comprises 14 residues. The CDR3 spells CASSYSRQGGEQYF. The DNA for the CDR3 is TGTGCCAGCAGTTACTCGCGGCAGGGCGGCGAGCAGTACTTC.

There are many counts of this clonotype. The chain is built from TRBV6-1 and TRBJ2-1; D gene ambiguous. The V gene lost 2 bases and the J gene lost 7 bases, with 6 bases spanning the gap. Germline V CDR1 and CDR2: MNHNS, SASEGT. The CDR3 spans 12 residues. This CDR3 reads CASSEIRNEQFF. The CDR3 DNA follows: TGTGCCAGCAGTGAAATCAGGAATGAGCAGTTCTTC.

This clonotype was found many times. This CDR3 is CASSLVSGGNSYEQYF. The CDR3 bases are TGTGCCAGCAGCTTAGTTTCGGGGGGAAACTCCTACGAGCAGTACTTC. The J gene is TRBJ2-7, the V gene TRBV7-2; 7 bases agree with TRBD2. Germline V lookup: CDR1 SGHTA, CDR2 FQGNSA. The CDR3 has 16 amino acids. With 1 base clipped from V and 0 bases from J, the junction kept 6 bases outside the gene matches.